This T cell receptor beta chain originates from a study of tissue T cells after allogeneic stem cell transplantation. As for this clone: Its antigen is not known. Gene names refer to mouse genes. The read ends 1 residue shy of where the CDR3 ends; the end is completed using the germline J gene.

Time point indicated: mouse harvest day 14 after allogeneic transplant. Each mouse received 10^7 T-cell-depleted marrow cells plus 10^6 splenic CD5+ T cells by tail vein. This mouse GVHD model was MHC-mismatched B6 to BALB/c, profiled day 7 or 14. Measured with immunoSEQ multiplex PCR; TCRdb has only the in-frame clones, and not every one. Among about 4,500 clones listed, under 50% were seen once. Germline-derived CDR1 and CDR2 are KGHTA and FQNQQP. The CDR3 covers 16 residues. Points from the study as a whole: Some tissue clones might be persisting host cells; their alloreactivity or antigen specificity was not determined. In patients and mice, blood and spleen missed much of tissue repertoire. Motif-based clustering found tissue-specific repertoire signatures shared across patients, though few clones were shared.

The V and J genes are TRBV23 and TRBJ2-1; TRBD2, as called in the table, went unchecked against the DNA. This clonotype was obtained from a female BALB/c mouse given C57BL/6 T cells with graft-versus-host disease after an allogeneic hematopoietic cell transplant. The sequenced sample consisted of gut tissue. The CDR3 sequence: CSSSQLDWGNYAEQFF. CDR3 DNA (partial): TGCTCCAGCAGTCAATTGGACTGGGGGAACTATGCTGAGCAGTTC. The complete variable domain, with remaining parts taken from reference TRBV23 and TRBJ2-1, reads DAAVTQKPRYLIKMKGQEAEMKCIPEKGHTAVFWYQQKQSKELKFLIYFQNQQPLDQIDMVKERFSAVCPSSSLCSLGIRTCEAEDSALYLCSSSQLDWGNYAEQFFGPGTRLTVL.